This T cell receptor (beta chain) was obtained from a study of cytomegalovirus exposure and HLA in healthy donors. Overall study findings and caveats: Presence/absence analyses rested on an assumption that sequencing depth was roughly uniform across donors. Published work reported that the classifier diagnosed cytomegalovirus status with high specificity and sensitivity.

The CDR3 sequence is 12 residues long. V was pared by 7 bases and J by 5 bases, with 5 bases of the junction left unmatched. CDR1 is SQVTM and CDR2 is ANQGSEA in the germline V gene. 13 Jbeta primers and 60 Vbeta primers were used for the PCR. Sequenced by immunoSEQ multiplex PCR; TCRdb stores in-frame clones only, minus some. The sample includes about 190,000 clones, about 77% of them seen just once. This clone was observed a handful of times. Its antigen is not known. The origin of this receptor is a woman younger than 45 in good health and CMV-seropositive. This chain joins TRBV29-1 and TRBJ1-2, with 9 positions matching TRBD1. The sample comprised PBMCs. For the CDR3, the DNA is TGCAGCGGTGGGACAGGGCCTTATGGCTACACCTTC. Translating it yields CSGGTGPYGYTF.